Below, 16 T cell receptor beta chains from the same sample are listed, as sequenced in a study of blood T cell repertoires in COVID-19. Method: immunoSEQ multiplex PCR; TCRdb's copy keeps in-frame clones and lacks some. The data hold 200,000 to 250,000 clones, with over 75% observed a single time. Specimen: peripheral blood. Every receptor here comes from a man aged 80 or over with acute or convalescent COVID-19.

On this clone itself: The junction departs from germline at one end; a sequencing error may be responsible. V gene TRBV3-1 (or the pseudogene TRBV3-2) combines with J gene TRBJ2-1; 14 positions match TRBD2. The CDR3 consists of 13 residues. Per the germline V gene, CDR1 is LGHDT and CDR2 is YNNKEL (reference sequence). CDR3 in amino acids: CASSRGLAGEGIF. The CDR3, as DNA: TGTGCCAGCAGCAGGGGACTAGCGGGAGAAGGAATCTTC.

The chain joins TRBV28 to TRBJ2-7, with D perhaps matching TRBD1 (5 bases). Trimming took off 8 bases at V and 0 bases at J, with 11 bases between the two ends. Germline V gene lookup returns CDR1 MDHEN and CDR2 SYDVKM. CDR3 size: 13 residues. The CDR3 loop reads CASEDISSYEQYF. Here the CDR3 DNA reads TGTGCCAGCGAGGACATAAGCTCCTACGAGCAGTACTTC.

This chain connects TRBV5-1 to TRBJ2-3; the D is unclear. Trimming pared 1 base from V and 0 bases from J, leaving 6 bases between. The CDR3 sequence is 14 residues long. Germline V gives CDR1 SGHRS, CDR2 YFSETQ. CDR3 protein: CASSLRTSTDTQYF. Here the CDR3 DNA reads TGCGCCAGCAGCTTGAGAACTAGCACAGATACGCAGTATTTT.

The genes are TRBV19 and TRBJ1-1; D unclear. The germline V gene encodes CDR1 LNHDA and CDR2 SQIVND (reference sequence). The germline V and J ends were trimmed by 2 bases and 3 bases, with 7 bases remaining between them. CDR3 size: 13 residues. The CDR3 DNA is TGTGCCAGTAGTATAACGAGGGACACTGAAGCTTTCTTT. Its protein product is CASSITRDTEAFF.

The V gene is TRBV7-9, the J gene TRBJ1-4; D gene ambiguous. Trimming took off 5 bases at V and 4 bases at J, with 11 bases between the two ends. The germline V gene encodes CDR1 SEHNR and CDR2 FQNEAQ (reference sequence). The CDR3 has 14 amino acids. CDR3 in DNA: TGTGCCAGCAGCCCGGGATCACTTAATGAAAAACTGTTTTTT. This sequence encodes CASSPGSLNEKLFF.

The V call is TRBV5-4, the J call TRBJ2-2; 11 bases are shared with TRBD1. The CDR3 loop spans 16 amino acids. The germline V gene has CDR1 SGHNT and CDR2 YYREEE (reference sequence). The J segment lost 1 base and the V segment lost 4 bases, leaving 3 bases of the junction unmatched. The CDR3, as DNA: TGTGCCAGCAGCATGGACAGGGGGCAGAACACCGGGGAGCTGTTTTTT. Its translation is CASSMDRGQNTGELFF. Together with reference TRBV5-4 and TRBJ2-2, the CDR3 gives the full variable domain: ETGVTQSPTHLIKTRGQQVTLRCSSQSGHNTVSWYQQALGQGPQFIFQYYREEENGRGNFPPRFSGLQFPNYSSELNVNALELDDSALYLCASSMDRGQNTGELFFGEGSRLTVL.

The rearrangement joins TRBV24-1 to TRBJ2-7; maybe TRBD1 (6 bases). Trimming left V 4 bases short and J 2 bases short, with 11 bases between. Looked up from germline, CDR1 is KGHDR and CDR2 is SFDVKD. The CDR3 length is 14 residues. The CDR3 loop reads CATSDGTRPYEQYF. CDR3 sequence (DNA): TGTGCCACCAGTGACGGGACAAGACCCTACGAGCAGTACTTC.

CDR3 in DNA: TGTGCCAGCTCACCGCCCAACAGGGCCGCAGATACGCAGTATTTT. Translated, it gives CASSPPNRAADTQYF. This chain uses TRBV18 with TRBJ2-3, with D tentatively TRBD1 (6 bases). The germline V and J ends were trimmed by 3 bases and 4 bases, with 14 bases remaining between them. CDR3 length equals 15 residues. CDR1 is KGHSH, CDR2 LQKENI, per germline.

The V and J genes are TRBV24-1 and TRBJ2-3; no firm D call. V lost 7 bases and J lost 1, with 8 bases in between. Germline V lookup: CDR1 KGHDR, CDR2 SFDVKD. The CDR3 contains 13 residues. The CDR3 spells CATSRVGTDTQYF. The CDR3 region has the DNA TGTGCCACCAGCCGGGTCGGCACAGATACGCAGTATTTT.

This chain links TRBV28 with TRBJ1-3; 7 positions agree with TRBD1. From germline, CDR1 is MDHEN and CDR2 SYDVKM. This CDR3 comprises 15 residues. V lost 7 bases, J lost 0 bases, and 6 bases stayed unmatched. The CDR3 bases are TGTGCCAGCACCCCGGACAGGATCTCTGGAAACACCATATATTTT. Amino acid sequence: CASTPDRISGNTIYF.

This clone was observed a handful of times. This chain links TRBV7-2 with TRBJ2-1; D unclear. This CDR3 is 17 amino acids long. V dropped 2 bases and J dropped 5 bases, with 19 bases sitting between them. CDR1 and CDR2 from the germline V gene are SGHTA and FQGNSA. CDR3 coding DNA: TGTGCCAGCAGCTTACGAGCAGGTAGAATTGAAAACAATGAGCAGTTCTTC. Translating it yields CASSLRAGRIENNEQFF.

V gene TRBV10-1 combines with J gene TRBJ1-2, with unresolved D. Between the trimmed V and J ends, which lost 8 bases and 8 bases, there was a span of 6 bases. Germline V lookup: CDR1 WNHNN, CDR2 SYGVQD (reference sequence). The CDR3 covers 9 residues. The CDR3 DNA reads TGCGCCAGCTCACAAGGCTACACCTTC. It is translated as CASSQGYTF.

The rearrangement links TRBV19 to TRBJ1-4, with a weak D call TRBD1 (6 bases). The V end was cut by 9 bases, the J end by 8 bases, with 19 bases between. The length of the CDR3 is 14 residues. Germline V CDR1 and CDR2: LNHDA, SQIVND (reference sequence). CDR3 protein: CASRDIGVSEKLFF. The CDR3 coding sequence is TGTGCCAGCCGGGACATAGGCGTCTCCGAAAAACTGTTTTTT.

This chain connects TRBV19 to TRBJ2-1, with 9 bases matching TRBD1. The V segment lost 5 bases and the J segment 6 bases; nucleotides outside the gene matches: 8. The CDR3 extends over 15 amino acids. CDR1 and CDR2 (germline): LNHDA, SQIVND (reference sequence). DNA of the CDR3: TGTGCCAGTAGTCCACAATCGGGACAGGGCAATGAGCAGTTCTTC. Amino acids: CASSPQSGQGNEQFF.

This rearrangement joins TRBV7-8 to TRBJ2-3, with 9 bases lining up with TRBD2. The CDR3 loop spans 17 amino acids. Per germline, CDR1 SGHVS and CDR2 FQNEAQ. Germline trimming cut 3 bases from V and 0 bases from J; bases unmatched to any gene: 7. CDR3 sequence reads: CASSLRVAGESTDTQYF. CDR3 bases: TGTGCCAGCAGCTTGCGCGTAGCGGGAGAGAGCACAGATACGCAGTATTTT.

This chain links TRBV5-1 with TRBJ2-3; 10 nucleotides align to TRBD1. From germline, CDR1 is SGHRS and CDR2 YFSETQ. The junction had 13 bases not matched to a gene; V was cut back by 5 bases and J by 4 bases. CDR3 size: 17 residues. The CDR3: CASSPGTGVVGSDTQYF. The CDR3 DNA is TGCGCCAGCAGTCCCGGGACAGGGGTAGTCGGGTCAGATACGCAGTATTTT.